Sequencing of this TCR beta chain was carried out in a study of T cells after posttransplantation cyclophosphamide. Overall study results and limits: Recipient CMV seropositivity and CMV reactivation strongly tracked TRB clonality. Donor-recipient repertoire similarity was low at 1-2 months, rising over year one. Skin or GI-infiltrating T cells shared few TRB sequences with blood.

The assay was immunoSEQ multiplex PCR, and TCRdb's table has in-frame clones only and misses some. Of fewer than 20,000 clones listed, approximately 81% were seen once; the top ten hold roughly 2.8%. Germline assignment: CDR1 MNHEY and CDR2 SVGAGI. This CDR3 region has 15 residues. Concerning this clone itself: Its target is unknown.

Controls had myeloablative marrow grafts with methotrexate and calcineurin inhibitor, sampled at 1 year. This TCR came from a male patient between 25 and 40 years old who received an allogeneic stem cell transplant from an unrelated donor, was CMV-positive, and had acute and chronic GVHD. The T cells may come from the graft donor. The chain employs TRBV6-5 and TRBJ2-5; 8 positions match TRBD2. The end of the DNA aligns better with TRBJ2-7, so the J call may be wrong. The source material was PBMCs, sampled 441 days after allogeneic stem cell transplant with calcineurin inhibitor and methotrexate. DNA for the CDR3: TGTGCCAGCAGTTACATAGCGGGACCTTACTACGAGCAGTACTTC. This encodes CASSYIAGPYYEQYF.